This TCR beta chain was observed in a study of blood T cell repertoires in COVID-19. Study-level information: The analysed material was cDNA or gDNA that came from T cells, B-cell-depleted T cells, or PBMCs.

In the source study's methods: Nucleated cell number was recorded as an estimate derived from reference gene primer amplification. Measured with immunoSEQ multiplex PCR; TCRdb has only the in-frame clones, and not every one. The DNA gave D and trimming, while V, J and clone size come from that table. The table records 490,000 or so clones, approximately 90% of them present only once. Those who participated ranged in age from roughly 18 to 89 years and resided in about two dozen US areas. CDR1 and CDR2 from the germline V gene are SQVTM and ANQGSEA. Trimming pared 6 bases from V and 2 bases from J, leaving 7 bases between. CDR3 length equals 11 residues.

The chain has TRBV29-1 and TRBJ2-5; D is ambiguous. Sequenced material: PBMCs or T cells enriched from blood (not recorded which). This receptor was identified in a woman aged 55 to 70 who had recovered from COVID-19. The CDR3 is CSVNSQETQYF. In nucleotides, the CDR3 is TGCAGCGTCAACAGTCAAGAGACCCAGTACTTC.